The 14 T cell receptor beta chains listed next were all sequenced from one sample in a study of glioma-infiltrating T cells. Using RNA template, CDR3s of TCR alpha and beta were amplified with iRepertoire arm-PCR. TCRdb called the multiplex PCR reads again in MiXCR, with one record for every CDR3 protein. The sample holds roughly 350,000 distinct CDR3 sequences, roughly two fifths seen once. Sequencing used glioma tissue, nonneoplastic brain tissue, or PBMCs (not recorded which). These receptors were taken from a human donor with low-grade glioma or glioblastoma, undergoing nonglioma brain surgery, or in good health (not recorded which).

The rearrangement uses TRBV4-1 and TRBJ2-7, with D possibly matching TRBD2 (5 bases). CDR1 and CDR2 from the germline V gene are MGHRA and YSYEKL. The CDR3 totals 15 residues. V lost 0 bases and J 2 bases, leaving 11 bases between the germline ends. CDR3 DNA sequence: TGCGCCAGCAGCCAAGATAGCGCTCAGCCCTACGAGCAGTACTTC. It codes for CASSQDSAQPYEQYF.

As regards this clonotype: This could be a read error, since a much larger clone is one nucleotide away. The chain employs TRBV20-1 and TRBJ2-7, with D maybe TRBD1 (6 bases). CDR3 length equals 13 residues. The germline V gene has CDR1 DFQATT and CDR2 SNEGSKA (reference sequence). This CDR3 reads CSATTGSPYGQYF. CDR3 nucleotide sequence: TGCAGTGCTACTACAGGGTCCCCCTACGGGCAGTACTTC.

This clonotype appeared a few times. V and J are TRBV20-1 and TRBJ2-2; 8 nucleotides match TRBD1. V shed 6 bases and J 1 base; nucleotides not matched to a gene: 4. CDR3 size: 14 residues. Per the germline V gene, CDR1 is DFQATT and CDR2 is SNEGSKA (reference sequence). The CDR3: CSAPGTGNTGELFF. As DNA, the CDR3 is TGCAGTGCCCCCGGGACAGGGAACACCGGGGAGCTGTTTTTT.

As for this clonotype: This could be a read error, since a much larger clone is one nucleotide away. This chain joins TRBV15 and TRBJ1-5; 7 bases line up with TRBD1. The CDR3 totals 13 residues. The ends lost 4 bases at V and 5 bases at J; junction bases unmatched: 2. The germline V gene encodes CDR1 LNHNV and CDR2 YYDKDF (reference sequence). The chain's CDR3 is CATSKGQYQPQHF. The CDR3 DNA reads TGTGCCACCAGCAAGGGACAGTATCAGCCCCAGCATTTT.

The V gene is TRBV12-3 or TRBV12-4, the J gene TRBJ1-2; D uncertain. This CDR3 spans 14 amino acids. Trimming shortened V by 6 bases and J by 4 bases, and 15 bases separated the two germline ends. CDR3 sequence reads: CASSPMGSSYGYTF. The CDR3 DNA reads TGTGCCAGCAGCCCAATGGGCTCTAGCTATGGCTACACCTTC.

The rearrangement joins TRBV6-6 to TRBJ2-7; 9 bases agree with TRBD2. V lost 4 bases, J lost 8 bases, and 12 bases stayed unmatched. There are 15 residues in the CDR3. Germline V gene data show CDR1 as MNHNY and CDR2 as SVGAGI (reference sequence). The CDR3 bases are TGTGCCAGCAGTTGGGGTAGCGGGAGAACGGACAAGCAGTACTTC. Amino acid sequence: CASSWGSGRTDKQYF.

To note about this clonotype: A much larger clone sits a single nucleotide away, making a read error possible. In this CDR3 the conserved last residue, phenylalanine or tryptophan, is missing, so a read error is likely. The V gene is TRBV6-2 or TRBV6-3, the J gene TRBJ2-1; D is unclear. The CDR3 runs 15 residues. Per germline, CDR1 MNHEY and CDR2 SVGEGT. Trimming took 6 bases from V and 5 from J, leaving 17 bases between them. The CDR3 region has the DNA TGTGCCAGCAGCCGACGGCTTCTTCACGACAATGAGCAGTTCTTA. Protein: CASSRRLLHDNEQFL.

A word on this clonotype: Just one base apart from a much larger clone, this may be a read error. V gene TRBV6-1 combines with J gene TRBJ2-7; D is undetermined. The CDR3 runs 14 residues. CDR1 and CDR2 (germline): MNHNS, SASEGT. Trimming pared 7 bases from V and 3 bases from J, leaving 16 bases between. The CDR3 sequence is CASKTSALHYEQYF. The CDR3 DNA follows: TGTGCCAGCAAGACTTCAGCATTACACTACGAGCAGTACTTC.

J is TRBJ2-7 and V is TRBV7-2; 13 positions match TRBD2. Unmatched junction bases numbered 5, after V lost 5 bases and J lost 7 bases. CDR3 length equals 14 residues. Germline CDR1 and CDR2: SGHTA and FQGNSA. The CDR3 loop is CASSHGLAGVEQYF. As DNA, the CDR3 is TGTGCCAGCAGCCATGGACTAGCGGGAGTTGAGCAGTACTTC.

The chain combines TRBV5-4 with TRBJ1-2; D gene ambiguous. Trimming shortened V by 0 bases and J by 8 bases, and 14 bases separated the two germline ends. Germline assignment: CDR1 SGHNT and CDR2 YYREEE (reference sequence). The CDR3 covers 14 residues. The CDR3 coding sequence is TGTGCCAGCAGCTTGGTCTCAGGAACGGAGGGCTACACCTTC. It encodes CASSLVSGTEGYTF. Variable domain in full (rest from reference TRBV5-4 and TRBJ1-2): ETGVTQSPTHLIKTRGQQVTLRCSSQSGHNTVSWYQQALGQGPQFIFQYYREEENGRGNFPPRFSGLQFPNYSSELNVNALELDDSALYLCASSLVSGTEGYTFGSGTRLTVV.

This chain connects TRBV20-1 to TRBJ2-3; 7 nucleotides align to TRBD2. This CDR3 has 15 residues. Trimming at V came to 4 bases and at J to 0 bases, leaving 7 bases not matched to a gene. Germline values: CDR1 DFQATT, CDR2 SNEGSKA (reference sequence). Written as DNA, the CDR3 is TGCAGTGCTAAACGGGAGGCGCCTAGCACAGATACGCAGTATTTT. Residues: CSAKREAPSTDTQYF.

The sample holds a few counts of this clonotype. The chain links TRBV28 to TRBJ2-2, with TRBD2 matching 9 bases. Germline CDR1 MDHEN, CDR2 SYDVKM. The V and J ends lost 5 bases and 3 bases, in that order; junction bases with no gene match: 4. This CDR3 comprises 15 residues. CDR3 bases: TGTGCCAGCAGTCGGACTAGCGAACACACCGGGGAGCTGTTTTTT. It translates to CASSRTSEHTGELFF.

For this clonotype: A read error is possible here, since a much larger clone lies one base away. The chain uses TRBV2 and TRBJ2-3; 9 nucleotides match TRBD1. Germline V gives CDR1 SNHLY, CDR2 FYNNEI. This CDR3 spans 13 amino acids. In nucleotides, the CDR3 is TGTGTCAGCAGTGGGACAGGGATAGATACGCAGTATTTT. Its translation: CVSSGTGIDTQYF.

Note on this clonotype: With a much larger clone just one base away, this may be a read error. The genes are TRBV27 and TRBJ2-1; D is unclear. Germline CDR1 reads MNHEY; CDR2 reads SMNVEV (reference sequence). The CDR3 is 15 residues long. The CDR3 DNA reads TGTGCCAGAAGTTTGGGCGGTTTCGTCGTCAATGAGCAGTTCTTC. The encoded protein is CARSLGGFVVNEQFF.